This T cell receptor (beta chain) was observed in a study of blood T cells in healthy people across ages. The length of the CDR3 is 14 residues. In germline, CDR1 is ENHRY, CDR2 SYGVKD. A second PCR, run for about 7 to 11 cycles, used a sample-barcoded 5' primer plus a J-beta primer mix. TCRdb itself ran the 5' RACE reads through MiXCR, one entry per CDR3 protein. This repertoire shows 1.4 million to 1.5 million distinct CDR3 sequences, roughly 40% found once; its top ten account for approximately 7.9%. Specimen: blood. This sequence joins TRBV10-3 and TRBJ2-5; D remains unclear. The DNA matches TRBJ2-7 better at its end, which makes the J call doubtful. The sequence came from a woman younger than 30 in good health. CDR3: CAISVALQTDEQYF. The CDR3 DNA is TGTGCCATCAGTGTGGCCCTTCAGACCGACGAGCAGTACTTC.